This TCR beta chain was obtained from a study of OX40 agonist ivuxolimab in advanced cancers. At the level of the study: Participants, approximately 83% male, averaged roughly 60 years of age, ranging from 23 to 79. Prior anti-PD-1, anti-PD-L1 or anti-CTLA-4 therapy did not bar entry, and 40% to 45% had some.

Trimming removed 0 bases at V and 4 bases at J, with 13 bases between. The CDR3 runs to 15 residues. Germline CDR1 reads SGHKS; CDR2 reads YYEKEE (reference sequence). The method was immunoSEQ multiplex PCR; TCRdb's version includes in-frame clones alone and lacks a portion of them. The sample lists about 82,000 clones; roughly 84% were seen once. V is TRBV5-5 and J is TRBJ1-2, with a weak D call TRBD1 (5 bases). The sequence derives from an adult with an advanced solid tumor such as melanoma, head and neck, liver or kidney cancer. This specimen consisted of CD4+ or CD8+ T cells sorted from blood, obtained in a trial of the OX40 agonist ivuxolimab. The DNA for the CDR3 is TGTGCCAGCAGCTTGGAGGTAGGGGCGAGCTATGGCTACACCTTC. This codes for CASSLEVGASYGYTF.